This entry is about one T cell receptor beta chain. Its target is not known. This sample was taken from a study of CD8 T cells in Susac syndrome. Random hexamers were used to reverse transcribe the RNA input (0.5 to 1 ug). Amplification of TCR beta CDR3 used immunoSEQ multiplex PCR across 54 Vbeta and 13 Jbeta. In TCRdb, the immunoSEQ multiplex PCR reads were re-called with MiXCR into one record per CDR3 protein. The profile shows roughly 160,000 distinct CDR3 sequences, around 94% of them singletons. Study results and caveats: Regarding the TCR sequencing and HLA analysis, the study admitted that a relatively small number of individuals were involved.

With 5 bases removed from V and 6 bases from J, the gap between germline ends came to 13 bases. Germline V gene sequence: CDR1 SQVTM, CDR2 ANQGSEA. This CDR3 is 12 amino acids long. Sequencing of TCR beta was performed on blood CD8+ T cells and on blood CD4+ T cells. This rearrangement joins TRBV29-1 to TRBJ1-2; no clear D. Sequences were obtained from CD4+ T cells from PBMCs. This TCR was sampled from a human donor in good health. The CDR3 region has the DNA TGCAGCGTTTCAATACCCAGAAATGGCTACACCTTC. It translates to CSVSIPRNGYTF. Looking up the rest from reference TRBV29-1 and TRBJ1-2 gives the full variable domain: SAVISQKPSRDICQRGTSLTIQCQVDSQVTMMFWYRQQPGQSLTLIATANQGSEATYESGFVIDKFPISRPNLTFSTLTVSNMSPEDSSIYLCSVSIPRNGYTFGSGTRLTVV.